This entry concerns a single T cell receptor (beta chain). Its antigen remains unknown. The sample comes from a study of human T cells and chemical hapten exposure. On the study more broadly: Upper inner arm skin measuring roughly 2 cm by roughly 2 cm received 2% DPC for sensitization. Study-wide results and caveats: Sensitization with DPC brought no change to TCRs above 1 in 1000 in frequency. As the donors had alopecia, their immune response may differ from healthy people's.

V lost 5 bases to trimming and J lost 6 bases, with 19 bases between them. This CDR3 is 16 amino acids long. CDR1 is SGHAT, CDR2 FQDESV, per germline (reference sequence). From the RACE reads, TCRdb called clonotypes with MiXCR, one entry per CDR3 protein. Of 300,000 to 400,000 distinct CDR3 sequences detected, 5.1% appear once; the ten largest clones hold about 2.5%. As to time point: pre-sensitization, week 0. Noted treatment: therapeutic diphenylcyclopropenone sensitization with weekly scalp DPC. The material sequenced was whole blood, taken in connection with sensitization to the hapten diphenylcyclopropenone (DPC). The chain carries TRBV11-1 and TRBJ2-2, with D possibly being TRBD1 or TRBD2 (5 bases each). The TCR was taken from a woman aged 45-59 years with alopecia areata. Some clones in this sample may be carry-over from other donors' samples. The CDR3 region has the DNA TGTGCCAGCAGCCGTGCCCCGGGGCCCTCGGCCGGGGAGCTGTTTTTT. It codes for CASSRAPGPSAGELFF.